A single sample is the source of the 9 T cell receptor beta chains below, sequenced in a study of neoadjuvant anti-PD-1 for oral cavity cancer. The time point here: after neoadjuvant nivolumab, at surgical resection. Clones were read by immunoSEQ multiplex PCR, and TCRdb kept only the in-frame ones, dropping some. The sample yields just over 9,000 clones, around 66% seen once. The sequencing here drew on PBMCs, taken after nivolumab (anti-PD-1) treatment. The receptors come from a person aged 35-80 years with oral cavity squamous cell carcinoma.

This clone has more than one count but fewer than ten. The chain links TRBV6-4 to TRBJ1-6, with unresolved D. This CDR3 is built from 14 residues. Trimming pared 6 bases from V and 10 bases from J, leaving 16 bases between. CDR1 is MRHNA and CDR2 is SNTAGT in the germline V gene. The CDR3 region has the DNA TGTGCCAGCAGCCGGGGAGGGTCCCGATCACCCCTCCACTTT. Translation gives CASSRGGSRSPLHF.

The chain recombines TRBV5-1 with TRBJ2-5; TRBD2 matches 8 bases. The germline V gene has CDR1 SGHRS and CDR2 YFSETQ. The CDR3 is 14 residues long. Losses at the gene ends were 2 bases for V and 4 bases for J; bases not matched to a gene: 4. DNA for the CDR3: TGCGCCAGCAGCTTTAGCGGGGTCAGAGAGACCCAGTACTTC. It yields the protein CASSFSGVRETQYF. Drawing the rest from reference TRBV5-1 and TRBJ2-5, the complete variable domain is KAGVTQTPRYLIKTRGQQVTLSCSPISGHRSVSWYQQTPGQGLQFLFEYFSETQRNKGNFPGRFSGRQFSNSRSEMNVSTLELGDSALYLCASSFSGVRETQYFGPGTRLLVL.

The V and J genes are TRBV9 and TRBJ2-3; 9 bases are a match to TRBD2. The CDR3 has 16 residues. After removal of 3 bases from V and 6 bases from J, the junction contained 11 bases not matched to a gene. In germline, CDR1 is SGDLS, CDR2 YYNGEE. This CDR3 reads CASSGQAGTSFDTQYF. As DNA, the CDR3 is TGTGCCAGCAGCGGACAAGCCGGGACTAGCTTCGATACGCAGTATTTT.

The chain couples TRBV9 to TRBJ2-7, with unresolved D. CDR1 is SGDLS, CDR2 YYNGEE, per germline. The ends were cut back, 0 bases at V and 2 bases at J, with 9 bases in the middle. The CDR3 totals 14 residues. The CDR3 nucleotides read TGTGCCAGCAGCGTAGAACAGTACCCCTACGAGCAGTACTTC. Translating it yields CASSVEQYPYEQYF.

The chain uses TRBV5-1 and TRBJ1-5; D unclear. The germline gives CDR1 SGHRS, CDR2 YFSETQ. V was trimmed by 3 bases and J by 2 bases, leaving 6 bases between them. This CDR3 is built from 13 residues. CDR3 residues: CASSSDGNQPQHF. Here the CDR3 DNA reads TGCGCCAGCAGCTCGGACGGCAATCAGCCCCAGCATTTT.

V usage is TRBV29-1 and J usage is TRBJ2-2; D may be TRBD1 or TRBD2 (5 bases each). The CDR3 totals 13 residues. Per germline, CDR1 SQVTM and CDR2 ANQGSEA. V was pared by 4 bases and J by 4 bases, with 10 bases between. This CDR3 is CSVGGAGTGELFF. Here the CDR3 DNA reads TGCAGCGTTGGTGGGGCGGGCACCGGGGAGCTGTTTTTT.

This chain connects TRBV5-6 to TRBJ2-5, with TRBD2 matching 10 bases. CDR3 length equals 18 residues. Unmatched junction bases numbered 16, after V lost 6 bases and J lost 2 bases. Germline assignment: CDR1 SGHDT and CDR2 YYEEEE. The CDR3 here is CASTDWSLLAGPQETQYF. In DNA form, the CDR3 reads TGTGCCAGCACCGACTGGAGCCTACTAGCGGGGCCACAAGAGACCCAGTACTTC. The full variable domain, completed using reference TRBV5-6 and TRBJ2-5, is DAGVTQSPTHLIKTRGQQVTLRCSPKSGHDTVSWYQQALGQGPQFIFQYYEEEERQRGNFPDRFSGHQFPNYSSELNVNALLLGDSALYLCASTDWSLLAGPQETQYFGPGTRLLVL.

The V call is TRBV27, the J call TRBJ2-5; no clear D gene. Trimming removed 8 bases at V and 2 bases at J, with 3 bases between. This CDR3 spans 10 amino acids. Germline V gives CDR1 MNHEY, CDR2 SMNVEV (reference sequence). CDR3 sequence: CASGQETQYF. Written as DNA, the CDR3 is TGTGCCAGCGGACAAGAGACCCAGTACTTC.

CDR3 protein: CASDPGGAFGSPLHF. CDR3 nucleotides: TGTGCCAGCGACCCCGGGGGCGCCTTCGGTTCACCCCTCCACTTT. V is TRBV25-1 and J is TRBJ1-6; D perhaps matches TRBD1 (6 bases). The CDR3 totals 15 residues. Trimming removed 8 bases at V and 9 bases at J, with 20 bases between. The germline V gene encodes CDR1 MGHDK and CDR2 SYGVNS.